A single sample is the source of the 13 T cell receptor beta chains below, sequenced in a study of metastatic and nonmetastatic thyroid tumors. TCRdb re-clonotyped the PCR reads via MiXCR. Here the sample spans 35,000 to 50,000 clones, 4% being singletons. Every patient underwent thyroid surgery untreated. Sample: blood. The receptors originated from a female donor with papillary thyroid cancer or a benign thyroid nodule (not recorded which). Some clones in this sample may be carry-over from other donors' samples.

Concerning this clone: A much larger clone lies one base from this, so it may be a read error. The same CDR3 can be traced to other DNA sequences in this sample. The chain couples TRBV4-1 to TRBJ2-1; 11 bases line up with TRBD2. From germline, CDR1 is MGHRA and CDR2 YSYEKL. Trimming at V came to 4 bases and at J to 4 bases, leaving 9 bases not matched to a gene. This CDR3 region has 17 residues. The CDR3 DNA is TGCGCCAGCAGCCGTAGCTGGCTAGCGGGAGGTTACAATGAGCAGTTCTTC. This codes for CASSRSWLAGGYNEQFF.

This clone was counted many times. The rearrangement links TRBV6-8 to TRBJ1-3; no reliable D call. The CDR3 is made up of 17 amino acids. V lost 8 bases and J 0 bases, leaving 20 bases between the germline ends. Germline-derived CDR1 and CDR2 are MNHGY and SAAAGT. CDR3 in amino acids: CASVKALGRFSGNTIYF. The CDR3, as DNA: TGTGCCAGCGTAAAAGCCCTGGGGAGGTTCTCTGGAAACACCATATATTTT.

The chain couples TRBV6-2 or TRBV6-3 to TRBJ2-7, with 9 bases fitting TRBD2. V shed 4 bases, J shed 2 bases, and the junction held 15 bases outside the gene matches. CDR1 MNHEY and CDR2 SVGEGT come from the germline V gene. The CDR3 runs 18 residues. The CDR3 protein is CASSSGRGIAGEAYEQYF. The CDR3 DNA is TGTGCCAGCAGTTCGGGTAGGGGAATAGCGGGAGAGGCCTACGAGCAGTACTTC.

This clone was detected a few times. The rearrangement uses TRBV20-1 and TRBJ1-4, with D perhaps matching TRBD1 (6 bases). The CDR3 length is 16 residues. The germline V and J ends were trimmed by 1 base and 8 bases, with 20 bases remaining between them. Germline assignment: CDR1 DFQATT and CDR2 SNEGSKA (reference sequence). The CDR3 bases are TGCAGTGCTAGAGTTAAGGGGGAAGCCTGGAAGGAAAAACTGTTTTTT. Translating gives CSARVKGEAWKEKLFF.

This clone appeared many times. At one of its ends the junction is not consistent with the germline gene, which may arise from a read error. This same CDR3 is encoded by further DNA sequences in the sample. The CDR3 is CASWKGNRANEQYF. In DNA form, the CDR3 reads TGCGCCAGCTGGAAGGGGAATCGGGCCAACGAGCAGTACTTC. This sequence joins TRBV27 and TRBJ2-7, with a weak D call TRBD1 (5 bases). Looked up from germline, CDR1 is MNHEY and CDR2 is SMNVEV (reference sequence). The length of the CDR3 is 14 residues.

This clone was counted at least ten times. This sequence joins TRBV10-1 and TRBJ2-2, with 11 bases aligning to TRBD1. Losses at the gene ends were 6 bases for V and 8 bases for J; bases not matched to a gene: 5. The CDR3 is made up of 14 amino acids. CDR1 WNHNN and CDR2 SYGVQD come from the germline V gene (reference sequence). The CDR3 loop reads CASRGQGAGGELFF. DNA of the CDR3: TGCGCCAGCAGAGGACAGGGGGCAGGTGGGGAGCTGTTTTTT.

This chain uses TRBV19 with TRBJ2-2; the D gene is possibly TRBD1 (6 bases). Germline V gives CDR1 LNHDA, CDR2 SQIVND (reference sequence). This CDR3 comprises 13 residues. V shed 6 bases and J shed 6 bases, with 11 bases lying between them. CDR3 amino acids: CASRGHGAGELFF. CDR3 nucleotides: TGTGCCAGTAGGGGACACGGAGCCGGGGAGCTGTTTTTT.

This clone was seen at least ten times. The V gene is TRBV15, the J gene TRBJ2-7; D gene uncertain. Germline-derived CDR1 and CDR2 are LNHNV and YYDKDF (reference sequence). V lost 8 bases to trimming and J lost 3 bases, with 14 bases between them. This CDR3 contains 13 residues. The DNA of the CDR3 is TGTGCCACCCGCTACGATTCTGGCTACGAGCAGTACTTC. It is translated as CATRYDSGYEQYF.

The chain links TRBV7-2 to TRBJ2-3; the match to TRBD2 covers 10 bases. The CDR3 has 19 amino acids. Germline lookup yields CDR1 SGHTA and CDR2 FQGNSA. The trim removed 5 bases at V and 0 bases at J, leaving 14 bases unmatched. The CDR3 coding sequence is TGTGCCAGCAGCCCACTAGGGAATCTAGCGGGGGCCAGCACAGATACGCAGTATTTT. This translates into CASSPLGNLAGASTDTQYF.

In its sample, this clone is medium-sized. The gene calls are TRBV6-1 and TRBJ2-7; 8 positions agree with TRBD1. CDR3 length: 13 residues. The germline V gene has CDR1 MNHNS and CDR2 SASEGT. The junction had 6 bases not matched to a gene; V was cut back by 1 base and J by 10 bases. The CDR3 loop is CASSEELTGEQYF. The CDR3 nucleotides are TGTGCCAGCAGTGAAGAACTGACAGGGGAACAGTACTTC.

This clone showed up many times. The chain has TRBV19 and TRBJ1-5; D is unclear. V was cut by 4 bases and J by 0 bases, with 10 bases left in between. The germline gives CDR1 LNHDA, CDR2 SQIVND (reference sequence). The CDR3 spans 15 residues. In nucleotides, the CDR3 is TGTGCCAGTAGTAGGACTGCTCCTAGCAATCAGCCCCAGCATTTT. It codes for CASSRTAPSNQPQHF.

This clone was detected ten times or more. The chain joins TRBV18 to TRBJ2-7, with 8 positions matching TRBD1. The CDR3 covers 15 residues. The germline V gene has CDR1 KGHSH and CDR2 LQKENI. The J segment lost 7 bases and the V segment lost 3 bases, leaving 11 bases of the junction unmatched. CDR3 loop: CASSPRDRFSGEQYF. CDR3 DNA: TGTGCCAGCTCACCCAGGGACAGGTTTTCAGGGGAGCAGTACTTC. Full variable domain (rest looked up from reference TRBV18 and TRBJ2-7): NAGVMQNPRHLVRRRGQEARLRCSPMKGHSHVYWYRQLPEEGLKFMVYLQKENIIDESGMPKERFSAEFPKEGPSILRIQQVVRGDSAAYFCASSPRDRFSGEQYFGPGTRLTVT.

At least ten counts were recorded for this clone. The V call is TRBV5-4, the J call TRBJ2-2; TRBD2 matches 14 bases. The germline gives CDR1 SGHNT, CDR2 YYREEE (reference sequence). The CDR3 covers 18 residues. V shed 4 bases, J shed 1 base, and the junction held 6 bases outside the gene matches. The CDR3 sequence: CASSKGLAGEGNTGELFF. In DNA form, the CDR3 reads TGTGCCAGCAGCAAGGGACTAGCGGGAGAGGGGAACACCGGGGAGCTGTTTTTT.